This T cell receptor beta chain is drawn from a study of regulatory T cells in long-lasting Graves disease. Ten or more counts support this clonotype. Specified time point: newly diagnosed GD, antithyroid drugs for less than 3 months. The TCR library used RNA extracted from PBMCs. Investigators prepared the TCR beta libraries by applying iRepertoire HTBI primers and Arm-PCR of CDR3 regions. Original data processing: Samples collectively showed 62 TRBV and roughly 15 TRBJ segments. TCRdb re-derived calls from the multiplex PCR reads in MiXCR, one entry per CDR3 protein. For this entry, the V and J calls and clone size follow TCRdb and not the study's own pipeline. The data show some 500,000 distinct CDR3 sequences, around 15% seen once. In germline, CDR1 is KGHSH, CDR2 LQKENI. Trimming cost V 2 bases and J 0 bases, with 7 bases left between them. This CDR3 spans 15 amino acids. This sample was also put to use in a study of T cells in Graves' hyperthyroidism and ophthalmopathy.

Sequencing used peripheral blood mononuclear cells (PBMCs), obtained at new diagnosis, from a patient treated with antithyroid drugs. This clonotype was obtained from a woman aged 35 to 60 with Graves disease. The rearrangement uses TRBV18 and TRBJ2-2; D assignment may be TRBD1 or TRBD2 (5 bases each). The CDR3 nucleotides are TGTGCCAGCTCACCAGAGGGGTCGAACACCGGGGAGCTGTTTTTT. Protein: CASSPEGSNTGELFF.